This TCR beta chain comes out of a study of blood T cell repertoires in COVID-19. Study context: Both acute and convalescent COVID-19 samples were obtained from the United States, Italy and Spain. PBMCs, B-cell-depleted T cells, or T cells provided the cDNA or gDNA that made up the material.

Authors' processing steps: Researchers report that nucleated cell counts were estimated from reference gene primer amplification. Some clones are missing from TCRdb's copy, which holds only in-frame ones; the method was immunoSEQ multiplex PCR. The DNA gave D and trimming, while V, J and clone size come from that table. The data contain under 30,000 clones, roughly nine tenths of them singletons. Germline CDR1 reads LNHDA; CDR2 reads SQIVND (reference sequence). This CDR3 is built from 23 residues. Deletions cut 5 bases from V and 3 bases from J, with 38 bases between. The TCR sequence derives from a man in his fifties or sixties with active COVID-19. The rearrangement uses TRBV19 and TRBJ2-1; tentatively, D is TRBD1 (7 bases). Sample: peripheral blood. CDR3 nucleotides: TGTGCCAGTAGTGTTATATGGGTCAGGGGGGAGTCCTTCGACGAGATGATCTACAATGAGCAGTTCTTC. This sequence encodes CASSVIWVRGESFDEMIYNEQFF.